This section outlines one T cell receptor (beta chain) sequence together with its context. V dropped 3 bases and J dropped 4; count of bases not matched to a gene: 3. Germline V gene lookup returns CDR1 KGHSH and CDR2 LQKENI. The CDR3 is made up of 14 amino acids. This sample was included in a study of blood T cell repertoires in COVID-19. Some clones are missing from TCRdb's copy, which holds only in-frame ones; the method was immunoSEQ multiplex PCR. The table has approximately 300,000 clones, roughly 90% seen once. The sample comprised peripheral blood. The chain joins TRBV18 to TRBJ1-3, with 7 bases aligning to TRBD1. The receptor was isolated from a woman in her 30s with COVID-19, enrolled during active disease. In nucleotides, the CDR3 is TGTGCCAGCTCACCTATGGACAGGGGAAACACCATATATTTT. Translation: CASSPMDRGNTIYF.